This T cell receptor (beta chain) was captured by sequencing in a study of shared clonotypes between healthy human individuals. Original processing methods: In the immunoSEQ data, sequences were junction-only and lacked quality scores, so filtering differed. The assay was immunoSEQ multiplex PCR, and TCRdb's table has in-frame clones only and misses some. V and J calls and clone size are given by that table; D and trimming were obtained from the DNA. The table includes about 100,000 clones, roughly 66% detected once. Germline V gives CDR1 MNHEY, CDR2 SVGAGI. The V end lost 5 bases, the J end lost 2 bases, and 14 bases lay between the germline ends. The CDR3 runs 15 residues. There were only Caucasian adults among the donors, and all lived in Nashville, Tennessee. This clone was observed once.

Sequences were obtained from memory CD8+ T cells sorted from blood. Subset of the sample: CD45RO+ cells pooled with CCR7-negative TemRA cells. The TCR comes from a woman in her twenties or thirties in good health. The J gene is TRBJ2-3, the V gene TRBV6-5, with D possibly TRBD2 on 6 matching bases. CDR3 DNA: TGTGCCAGCAGTGGGGGGACTGAATACACAGATACGCAGTATTTT. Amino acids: CASSGGTEYTDTQYF.